The rows below give T cell receptor beta chains drawn from one sample of a study of beta chain features in type 1 diabetes. Sequencing was performed with immunoSEQ multiplex PCR; in TCRdb, only in-frame clones are kept and a portion is missing. The repertoire consists of approximately 250,000 clones, with around 16% occurring once and the leading ten covering approximately 0.086%. Source material: naive CD4+ T cells from blood. The receptors derive from a man aged 30 to 39 with type 1 diabetes. Both conserved end residues are part of each CDR3. The D gene is left open where the match is weak. The size of a clone is reported for some rows only, either as once, few or many, or as a class for expanded clones.

>.|TRBV29-1|TRBJ1-2|TRBD1
CSARLWVTGVDGYTF
TGCAGCGCCCGTCTTTGGGTGACAGGGGTTGATGGCTACACCTTC
>.|TRBV2|TRBJ2-3|.
CASSPRAGSTDTQYF
TGTGCCAGCAGCCCTAGAGCGGGTAGCACAGATACGCAGTATTTT
>once|TRBV4-1|TRBJ1-3|.
CASSLQGLVPDGNTIYF
TGCGCCAGCAGCCTCCAGGGGTTAGTCCCCGATGGAAACACCATATATTTT
>few|TRBV28|TRBJ2-1|.
CASTTYEGTYNEQFF
TGTGCCAGCACCACTTACGAGGGAACCTACAATGAGCAGTTCTTC
>.|TRBV19|TRBJ2-1|.
CASGGTQNEQFF
TGTGCCAGTGGCGGGACCCAGAATGAGCAGTTCTTC
>few|TRBV28|TRBJ2-1|.
CASSKPANRYKYNEQFF
TGTGCCAGCAGTAAGCCGGCAAACAGATACAAATACAATGAGCAGTTCTTC
>.|TRBV29-1|TRBJ2-2|.
CSVSGRNTGELFF
TGCAGCGTTTCGGGACGGAACACCGGGGAGCTGTTTTTT
>.|TRBV9|TRBJ2-1|.
CASSVVGGTGNEQFF
TGTGCCAGCAGCGTAGTAGGGGGTACAGGTAATGAGCAGTTCTTC
>few|TRBV7-2|TRBJ2-7|TRBD2
CASTRLAGAYEQYF
TGTGCCAGCACCAGACTAGCGGGAGCATACGAGCAGTACTTC
>few|TRBV5-1|TRBJ2-1|TRBD2
CASSLTTSGPYNEQFF
TGCGCCAGCAGCTTAACAACTAGCGGACCTTACAATGAGCAGTTCTTC
>few|TRBV9|TRBJ2-3|.
CASSVGTGTDTQYF
TGTGCCAGCAGCGTAGGGACAGGCACAGATACGCAGTATTTT
>few|TRBV7-3|TRBJ2-3|.
CASSLTRDNADTQYF
TGTGCCAGCAGCTTAACACGGGACAATGCAGATACGCAGTATTTT
>.|TRBV21-1|TRBJ2-5|.
CASSIGRVGQETQYF
TGTGCCAGCAGCATCGGGAGGGTTGGCCAAGAGACCCAGTACTTC
>.|TRBV6-5|TRBJ2-1|.
CASSSRFGIPHNEQFF
TGTGCCAGCAGTTCCCGGTTCGGAATTCCTCACAATGAGCAGTTCTTC
>.|TRBV18|TRBJ1-1|.
CASSPDEGVYTEAFF
TGTGCCAGCTCACCCGATGAGGGAGTCTACACTGAAGCTTTCTTT
>few|TRBV29-1|TRBJ2-3|.
CSVGTWSRTDTQYF
TGCAGCGTTGGCACCTGGAGTCGCACAGATACGCAGTATTTT
>.|TRBV5-1|TRBJ2-5|TRBD1
CASSSGGTGSNQETQYF
TGCGCCAGCAGCTCCGGGGGGACAGGGAGCAACCAAGAGACCCAGTACTTC
>.|TRBV5-4|TRBJ2-1|TRBD2
CASSSRTSGIKNEQFF
TGTGCCAGCAGCTCTAGGACTAGCGGGATTAAGAATGAGCAGTTCTTC
>.|TRBV12-5|TRBJ2-3|.
CASLRSGTDTQYF
TGTGCTAGTCTACGTAGCGGCACAGATACGCAGTATTTT
>.|TRBV10-2|TRBJ2-7|.
CASSDLVYEQYF
TGCGCCAGCAGTGACCTCGTTTACGAGCAGTACTTC
>.|TRBV25-1|TRBJ1-2|.
CASSAVGANGYTF
TGTGCCAGCAGTGCGGTTGGCGCAAATGGCTACACCTTC
>.|TRBV4-2|TRBJ2-3|.
CASSPGGDTQYF
TGTGCCAGCAGTCCAGGTGGGGATACGCAGTATTTT
>.|TRBV14|TRBJ2-1|.
CASSQGPYNEQFF
TGTGCCAGCAGCCAAGGTCCCTACAATGAGCAGTTCTTC
>.|TRBV5-1|TRBJ1-5|TRBD1
CASSPGTVGNQPQHF
TGCGCCAGCAGCCCCGGGACAGTCGGGAATCAGCCCCAGCATTTT
>few|TRBV29-1|TRBJ1-4|.
CSVASNEKLFF
TGCAGCGTTGCTTCTAATGAAAAACTGTTTTTT
>.|TRBV19|TRBJ2-1|.
CASSIGLGRSYYNEQFF
TGTGCCAGTAGTATCGGTCTCGGGAGAAGTTACTACAATGAGCAGTTCTTC
>.|TRBV25-1|TRBJ2-3|.
CASSERDTQYF
TGTGCCAGCAGTGAACGGGATACGCAGTATTTT
>.|TRBV2|TRBJ2-1|.
CASSEVPGLRNNEQFF
TGTGCCAGCAGTGAAGTTCCGGGCCTCCGTAACAATGAGCAGTTCTTC
>.|TRBV7-9|TRBJ2-6|.
CASSLVRSGANVLTF
TGTGCCAGCAGCTTAGTGCGGTCTGGGGCCAACGTCCTGACTTTC
>.|TRBV30|TRBJ1-1|TRBD1
CAWRRGGITEAFF
TGTGCCTGGAGGCGAGGGGGCATCACTGAAGCTTTCTTT
>.|TRBV5-1|TRBJ2-1|TRBD2
CASSFQTSGYNEQFF
TGCGCCAGCAGCTTTCAAACTAGCGGATACAATGAGCAGTTCTTC
>.|TRBV4-1|TRBJ1-2|.
CASSNTQGNRGYTF
TGCGCCAGCAGCAATACACAAGGGAATAGAGGCTACACCTTC